These 25 T cell receptor beta chains were all obtained from the same sample, sequenced in a study of identical twins. One entry per CDR3 protein results from TCRdb running MiXCR on the 5' RACE reads. The data contain about 570,000 distinct CDR3 sequences, more than 9% of them singletons. This sample also appeared in a second study, on yellow fever vaccine responses in identical twins.

The sample was PBMCs. These receptors originate from a woman between 18 and 29 years old in good health.

This chain links TRBV5-6 with TRBJ2-1, with 11 bases identical to TRBD2. The germline V gene encodes CDR1 SGHDT and CDR2 YYEEEE. CDR3 length equals 18 residues. V dropped 9 bases and J dropped 1; count of bases not matched to a gene: 15. The CDR3 coding sequence is TGTGCCATCGGCCCGGGGCTAGCGGGAGGCTATTCCTACAATGAGCAGTTCTTC. This translates into CAIGPGLAGGYSYNEQFF.

The rearrangement links TRBV7-2 to TRBJ2-3, with TRBD2 matching 10 bases. Unmatched junction bases numbered 12, after V lost 1 base and J lost 8 bases. Germline loops: CDR1 SGHTA, CDR2 FQGNSA. This CDR3 is 17 amino acids long. CDR3 region: CASSLGSSGGARGTQYF. CDR3 in DNA: TGTGCCAGCAGCTTAGGTTCGAGCGGGGGGGCCCGGGGTACGCAGTATTTT.

The chain links TRBV7-9 to TRBJ2-6; D gene uncertain. V was trimmed by 5 bases and J by 3 bases, leaving 11 bases between them. The CDR3 spans 15 residues. Germline loops: CDR1 SEHNR, CDR2 FQNEAQ (reference sequence). The CDR3 DNA is TGTGCCAGCAGCCACTCCCAAAGTGGGGCCAACGTCCTGACTTTC. Translated, it gives CASSHSQSGANVLTF.

This clonotype has a handful of counts. The rearrangement links TRBV19 to TRBJ1-6; D ambiguous. The CDR3 covers 16 residues. Germline CDR1 reads LNHDA; CDR2 reads SQIVND (reference sequence). Trimming pared 3 bases from V and 6 bases from J, leaving 15 bases between. CDR3 sequence (DNA): TGTGCCAGTAGTATGCGTGAGGCGGATCGTAATTCACCCCTCCACTTT. It translates to CASSMREADRNSPLHF.

This chain uses TRBV11-2 with TRBJ2-2; 9 nucleotides agree with TRBD2. Trimming removed 6 bases from V and 8 bases from J; junction bases left unmatched: 16. The CDR3 spans 17 residues. The germline V gene encodes CDR1 SGHAT and CDR2 FQNNGV. The CDR3 bases are TGTGCCAGCAGGCGAATATGGACTAGCGCCCGGTATGGGGAGCTGTTTTTT. Its protein product is CASRRIWTSARYGELFF.

This clonotype was detected many times. The CDR3 protein is CASSLELSGRPTDTQYF. CDR3 bases: TGTGCCAGCAGCTTAGAGCTAAGCGGGCGACCCACAGATACGCAGTATTTT. The V call is TRBV11-2, the J call TRBJ2-3; possibly TRBD2 for D (6 bases). V dropped 0 bases and J dropped 2 bases, with 15 bases sitting between them. CDR1 SGHAT and CDR2 FQNNGV come from the germline V gene. The CDR3 has 17 amino acids.

This clonotype occurred many times. The chain is built from TRBV4-2 and TRBJ2-1; D not resolved. This CDR3 is built from 14 residues. The V gene's germline CDR1 is LGHNA and CDR2 YNFKEQ. The V gene lost 3 bases and the J gene lost 8 bases, with 14 bases spanning the gap. The CDR3 nucleotides read TGTGCCAGCAGCCACATCCGGGCTGGGGATGAGCAGTTCTTC. Its translation: CASSHIRAGDEQFF.

Ten or more counts support this clonotype. This CDR3 reads CATSETGFTYNEQFF. The CDR3 bases are TGTGCCACCAGTGAAACCGGGTTCACATACAATGAGCAGTTCTTC. The chain links TRBV24-1 to TRBJ2-1; D uncertain. The germline V and J ends were trimmed by 4 bases and 4 bases, with 13 bases remaining between them. Per germline, CDR1 KGHDR and CDR2 SFDVKD. This CDR3 region has 15 residues.

In its sample, this clonotype was seen many times. V and J are TRBV20-1 and TRBJ2-3, with 9 bases aligning to TRBD2. The germline V gene has CDR1 DFQATT and CDR2 SNEGSKA (reference sequence). The V segment lost 1 base and the J segment 4 bases; nucleotides outside the gene matches: 9. The CDR3 is made up of 16 amino acids. Here the CDR3 reads CSARAYFSGGADTQYF. CDR3 in DNA: TGCAGTGCTAGAGCCTACTTTAGCGGGGGTGCAGATACGCAGTATTTT.

The DNA for the CDR3 is TGCGCCAGCAGCTTGACGGGGGAACGGCTTGGGCAGTACTTC. It yields the protein CASSLTGERLGQYF. The chain has TRBV5-1 and TRBJ2-7; TRBD2 might be the D (6 bases). Trimming took 1 base from V and 9 from J, leaving 17 bases between them. The CDR3 has 14 residues. Per germline, CDR1 SGHRS and CDR2 YFSETQ.

There are many counts of this clonotype. The chain is built from TRBV5-6 and TRBJ2-7, with D possibly TRBD2 on 6 matching bases. The CDR3 loop spans 12 amino acids. With 7 bases removed from V and 5 bases from J, the gap between germline ends came to 13 bases. CDR1 is SGHDT and CDR2 is YYEEEE in the germline V gene. CDR3 amino acids: CASHAGWHEQYF. The CDR3 DNA reads TGTGCCAGCCACGCGGGATGGCACGAGCAGTACTTC. Together with reference TRBV5-6 and TRBJ2-7, the CDR3 gives the full variable domain: DAGVTQSPTHLIKTRGQQVTLRCSPKSGHDTVSWYQQALGQGPQFIFQYYEEEERQRGNFPDRFSGHQFPNYSSELNVNALLLGDSALYLCASHAGWHEQYFGPGTRLTVT.

The sample holds a few counts of this clonotype. This chain joins TRBV7-4 and TRBJ2-7; 11 nucleotides match TRBD1. The CDR3 is 15 amino acids. J was trimmed by 0 bases and V by 4 bases; bases with no gene match: 2. CDR1 is SGHVT and CDR2 is SQSDAQ in the germline V gene. For the CDR3, the DNA is TGTGCCAGCAGCTGGGGGACAGGGGGCTCCTACGAGCAGTACTTC. Translation gives CASSWGTGGSYEQYF.

This clonotype was picked up many times. The CDR3 DNA is TGCAGTGCTAGAGTTCCACCCGGACAGGGGGGAACCTACGAGCAGTACTTC. It encodes CSARVPPGQGGTYEQYF. The rearrangement joins TRBV20-1 to TRBJ2-7; TRBD1 agrees at 10 bases. CDR1 and CDR2 from the germline V gene are DFQATT and SNEGSKA (reference sequence). V lost 1 base to trimming and J lost 2 bases; unmatched junction nucleotides: 11. There are 17 residues in the CDR3.

This chain joins TRBV27 and TRBJ2-2; the match to TRBD1 covers 7 bases. CDR1 is MNHEY, CDR2 SMNVEV, per germline (reference sequence). The CDR3 spans 15 residues. With 0 bases clipped from V and 6 bases from J, the junction kept 4 bases outside the gene matches. The CDR3 nucleotides are TGTGCCAGCAGTTTATCAGGGGGCGGCTCCGGGGAGCTGTTTTTT. Translated, it gives CASSLSGGGSGELFF.

With regard to this clonotype: It may be a read error: a sequence one base away is much more abundant. The chain is built from TRBV5-1 and TRBJ2-7; 7 nucleotides agree with TRBD1. Germline V CDR1 and CDR2: SGHRS, YFSETQ. The CDR3 length is 14 residues. The CDR3 loop reads CASSLLDRHYELYF. CDR3 nucleotides: TGCGCCAGCAGCTTGTTGGACAGGCACTACGAGCTGTACTTC.

Ten or more counts support this clonotype. The chain has TRBV7-9 and TRBJ2-7; D gene uncertain. V lost 5 bases to trimming and J lost 3 bases, with 5 bases between them. From germline, CDR1 is SEHNR and CDR2 FQNEAQ (reference sequence). The CDR3 is made up of 11 amino acids. Here the CDR3 reads CASSKSYEQYF. For the CDR3, the DNA is TGTGCCAGCAGCAAAAGCTACGAGCAGTACTTC.

V is TRBV4-2 and J is TRBJ2-1; no clear D. Germline V gene sequence: CDR1 LGHNA, CDR2 YNFKEQ. Trimming removed 3 bases from V and 2 bases from J, with 17 bases in between. This CDR3 comprises 17 residues. CDR3 DNA: TGTGCCAGCAGCCACGCGTCGAGTCGCGGAACCTACAATGAGCAGTTCTTC. Amino acid sequence: CASSHASSRGTYNEQFF.

This clonotype was recorded many times. V and J are TRBV10-3 and TRBJ2-1; 7 nucleotides agree with TRBD1. The germline gives CDR1 ENHRY, CDR2 SYGVKD. The CDR3 runs to 15 residues. With 2 bases clipped from V and 1 base from J, the junction kept 2 bases outside the gene matches. CDR3: CAISERTGSYNEQFF. CDR3 nucleotide sequence: TGTGCCATCAGTGAGCGGACAGGTTCCTACAATGAGCAGTTCTTC.

This clonotype was picked up many times. The chain carries TRBV6-4 and TRBJ2-3; D perhaps matches TRBD2 (6 bases). Germline loops: CDR1 MRHNA, CDR2 SNTAGT. The CDR3 totals 14 residues. Deletions cut 2 bases from V and 4 bases from J, with 10 bases between. As DNA, the CDR3 is TGTGCCAGCAGTGACGTCCTAGCGTCAGATACGCAGTATTTT. The encoded protein is CASSDVLASDTQYF.

This clonotype was recorded at least ten times. This chain uses TRBV20-1 with TRBJ2-5; 10 bases fit TRBD2. The CDR3 covers 14 residues. V shed 6 bases and J 5 bases; nucleotides not matched to a gene: 9. Germline values: CDR1 DFQATT, CDR2 SNEGSKA (reference sequence). The CDR3 DNA follows: TGCAGTGCCTTAGCGGGGGGCCGGTGGGAGACCCAGTACTTC. Its protein is CSALAGGRWETQYF.

This chain uses TRBV20-1 with TRBJ1-2; D not certain. Between the trimmed V and J ends, which lost 5 bases and 2 bases, there was a span of 3 bases. Germline-derived CDR1 and CDR2 are DFQATT and SNEGSKA (reference sequence). This CDR3 has 10 amino acids. The CDR3 coding sequence is TGCAGTGCTTTAAACTATGGCTACACCTTC. Residues: CSALNYGYTF.

This clonotype occurred a few times. The chain uses TRBV5-1 and TRBJ2-1, with TRBD2 as a possible D gene (5 bases). Germline V gene sequence: CDR1 SGHRS, CDR2 YFSETQ. Trimming shortened V by 3 bases and J by 6 bases, and 10 bases separated the two germline ends. The CDR3 contains 13 residues. CDR3 amino acids: CASSSDWGNEQFF. For the CDR3, the DNA is TGCGCCAGCAGCTCGGACTGGGGCAATGAGCAGTTCTTC.

The V call is TRBV21-1, the J call TRBJ2-7; TRBD1, the table's D call, was not compared with the DNA. TRBV21-1 is a listed pseudogene. The CDR3 is 13 amino acids. Here the CDR3 reads CASRKQGAYEQYF. DNA of the CDR3: TGTGCCAGCAGGAAACAGGGAGCCTACGAGCAGTACTTC.

In its sample, this clonotype was seen a few times. This chain uses TRBV11-2 with TRBJ2-5, with 10 bases identical to TRBD2. Germline V gives CDR1 SGHAT, CDR2 FQNNGV. Trimming removed 1 base from V and 4 bases from J; junction bases left unmatched: 15. The CDR3 has 19 residues. CDR3 sequence: CASSLVWAPSGGLVETQYF. The CDR3 nucleotides are TGTGCCAGCAGCTTAGTGTGGGCTCCTAGCGGGGGACTTGTAGAGACCCAGTACTTC.

This clonotype was recorded many times. V is TRBV29-1 and J is TRBJ1-2, with D unclear. This CDR3 region has 11 residues. In germline, CDR1 is SQVTM, CDR2 ANQGSEA. V gave up 8 bases and J gave up 6 bases, with 13 bases separating them. The CDR3 loop is CSIEGYNGYTF. The CDR3 DNA reads as TGCAGCATCGAAGGGTACAATGGCTACACCTTC.